These T cell receptor beta chains were read from a single sample in a study of neurological immune-mediated disorders. Each CDR3 protein gets one entry after TCRdb re-called the 5' RACE reads with MiXCR. The repertoire holds more than 45,000 distinct CDR3 sequences, with 3% to 4.5% as singletons. The sequenced sample consisted of PBMCs. These receptors originate from a woman in her 30s with multiple sclerosis. Both conserved end residues are part of each CDR3. D genes are given only for firm matches. Clone size is given as once, few, many or a size class.

V gene,clone size,D gene,CDR3 length,CDR3 protein
TRBV9,many,-,14,CASSVAVTGYEQYF
TRBV6-2/TRBV6-3,once,-,14,CASSYSTSSDTQYF
TRBV20-1,many,TRBD2,17,CSARGPGLAGGYNEQFF
TRBV29-1,many,TRBD2,15,CSVVGVSGATDTQYF
TRBV7-9,many,TRBD2,16,CASSLGSGRAKNIQYF
TRBV20-1,many,TRBD2,16,CSARGLAGERGYEQYF
TRBV10-3,many,-,12,CATQGSILEAFF
TRBV20-1,many,-,14,CSAPQGTHRETQYF
TRBV20-1,many,-,15,CSARSLGGNNSPLNF
TRBV7-6,many,TRBD2,19,CASSPQPLTSGWVTDTQYF
TRBV5-1,many,TRBD1,17,CASSPAPGQGAVETQYF
TRBV12-3/TRBV12-4,many,TRBD1,15,CASRWGQGARNEQFF
TRBV20-1,many,TRBD2,12,CSARGLVNEQFF
TRBV28,many,TRBD1,13,CASSAGQVSEQYF
TRBV15,many,TRBD1,16,CATSRVVGTGTYEQYF
TRBV25-1,many,-,14,CASSDRGASETQYF
TRBV6-2/TRBV6-3,many,TRBD1,12,CASSGTVRVDTF
TRBV7-9,many,-,15,CASIEARGSPGKLFF
TRBV25-1,many,-,12,CASSARANEQFF
TRBV6-2/TRBV6-3,many,TRBD2,15,CASSWPTSGKYEQYF
TRBV20-1,many,TRBD2,15,CSAGHTSGRTNEQFF
TRBV20-1,many,-,11,CSANIVLEQFF
TRBV12-3/TRBV12-4,few,-,14,CASSPNGGSYEQYF
TRBV7-9,many,-,12,CASSIGRNLLFF
TRBV20-1,many,TRBD2,14,CSARAGGQYNEQFF
TRBV2,many,TRBD1,15,CASRPSGDRPNEQYF
TRBV5-1,many,-,15,CASSLRSPGANVLTF
TRBV5-1,many,-,14,CASSWRSGESGYTF
TRBV20-1,many,-,12,CSANQGHYEQYF
TRBV28,many,-,15,CASSFQYPGDTEAFF
TRBV3-1,many,TRBD2,15,CASSQGLAGAGELFF
TRBV29-1,many,TRBD2,16,CSVQAGVIYPTYEQYF
TRBV11-2,many,TRBD1,16,CASSPQGGPGGTEAFF
TRBV12-3/TRBV12-4,many,-,13,CASNLASTGELFF
TRBV3-1,few,-,14,CASSVRDTNGEQFF
TRBV6-6,many,-,12,CASSRDNPEAFF
TRBV9,many,TRBD2,15,CASSVGGFGTDTQYF
TRBV5-1,many,TRBD2,15,CASSLGLAGVHEQYF
TRBV28,many,-,15,CASSLSRVFYNEQFF